The rows below give T cell receptor beta chains drawn from one sample of a study of CD8 T cells in ankylosing spondylitis. Each CDR3 protein is one row after TCRdb ran MiXCR on the 5' RACE reads. Found here are 200,000 to 250,000 distinct CDR3 sequences, around 18% of them singletons; the top ten hold about 39%. Sequenced material: blood, either unsorted or a sorted T cell fraction (not recorded which). Every receptor here comes from a male donor with ankylosing spondylitis. Both conserved end residues are part of each CDR3. D genes are given only for firm matches. Clone sizes are given selectively: once, few, many, or a class where the clone is expanded.

j_call d_call v_call clone_size cdr3_aa cdr3_nt
TRBJ2-1 NA TRBV3-1 few CASSHRIGRNNEQFF TGTGCCAGCAGCCACCGTATTGGGCGGAACAATGAGCAGTTCTTC
TRBJ2-7 TRBD2 TRBV20-1 NA CSARDSGGYSYEQYF TGCAGTGCCCGGGATAGCGGGGGGTACTCCTACGAGCAGTACTTC
TRBJ1-1 TRBD1 TRBV29-1 few CSVGEGANTEAFF TGCAGCGTTGGTGAGGGGGCGAACACTGAAGCTTTCTTT
TRBJ2-1 NA TRBV3-1 few CASSQDATSRNEQFF TGTGCCAGCAGCCAAGACGCGACTAGTAGGAATGAGCAGTTCTTC
TRBJ2-2 TRBD1 TRBV7-9 NA CASSSKTGQGVIGELFF TGTGCCAGCAGCTCGAAAACGGGACAGGGGGTGATCGGGGAGCTGTTTTTT
TRBJ2-2 NA TRBV10-3 few CAISESSGWNTGELFF TGTGCCATCAGTGAGTCTAGCGGATGGAACACCGGGGAGCTGTTTTTT
TRBJ1-4 NA TRBV15 many CATSGHSSLNEKLFF TGTGCCACCAGCGGCCACAGCTCCCTAAATGAAAAACTGTTTTTT
TRBJ1-2 TRBD1 TRBV4-1 few CASSQEAGGSGGYTF TGCGCCAGCAGCCAAGAGGCAGGGGGCTCGGGTGGCTACACCTTC
TRBJ2-1 NA TRBV4-2 NA CASSQGPLGEFF TGTGCCAGCAGCCAAGGGCCCCTAGGGGAGTTCTTC
TRBJ2-5 TRBD2 TRBV12-3/TRBV12-4 few CASSFGGSWETQYF TGTGCCAGCAGTTTTGGCGGGAGCTGGGAGACCCAGTACTTC
TRBJ2-6 NA TRBV7-8 NA CASSSTGATPGANVLTF TGTGCCAGCAGCTCAACGGGAGCCACCCCTGGGGCCAACGTCCTGACTTTC